These 16 T cell receptor beta chains share one sample of origin, sequenced in a study of Graves' ophthalmopathy and Graves' hyperthyroidism. RNA served as the template for amplifying TCR beta CDR3 regions. After a first-round RT-PCR with HTBI primers, a second-round multiplex PCR was run. MiXCR, run by TCRdb on the multiplex PCR reads, gives a single entry per CDR3 protein. The sample records 300,000 or so distinct CDR3 sequences, about 17% being singletons. The sample comprised peripheral blood. All receptors come from an adult man with Graves' ophthalmopathy.

This clonotype was observed many times. This chain uses TRBV6-5 with TRBJ1-2; D call uncertain. There are 13 residues in the CDR3. V shed 10 bases and J shed 4 bases, with 16 bases lying between them. Germline-derived CDR1 and CDR2 are MNHEY and SVGAGI. The CDR3 DNA follows: TGTGCCACGGTTACTGTAGGAGGCTATGGCTACACCTTC. Protein: CATVTVGGYGYTF.

This clonotype came up many times. The rearrangement uses TRBV3-1 and TRBJ2-7; TRBD1 might be the D (6 bases). Germline loops: CDR1 LGHDT, CDR2 YNNKEL (reference sequence). V lost 1 base, J lost 6 bases, and 13 bases lay in between. The CDR3 contains 14 residues. The DNA of the CDR3 is TGTGCCAGCAGCCAAGCGGGACATCCCTTCGAGCAGTACTTC. It translates to CASSQAGHPFEQYF.

On this clonotype itself: One base away lies a much larger clone, so this may be a sequencing read error. The chain recombines TRBV10-3 with TRBJ2-7; 11 positions match TRBD2. Germline V gene data show CDR1 as ENHRY and CDR2 as SYGVKD. The CDR3 consists of 15 residues. CDR3 region: CAIRDLAGGTYDQYF. CDR3 bases: TGTGCCATCAGAGACCTAGCGGGAGGTACCTACGATCAGTACTTC.

This clonotype was seen at least ten times. Written as DNA, the CDR3 is TGCAGTGCTAGGGTTGGGACTAGCGGGGGGGCCAGGGAGCAGTACTTC. Encoded protein: CSARVGTSGGAREQYF. The V call is TRBV20-1, the J call TRBJ2-7; TRBD2 matches at 16 bases. The length of the CDR3 is 16 residues. Germline V gene lookup returns CDR1 DFQATT and CDR2 SNEGSKA (reference sequence). Germline trimming cut 3 bases from V and 7 bases from J; bases unmatched to any gene: 9.

The sample holds many counts of this clonotype. This rearrangement joins TRBV9 to TRBJ2-7, with D perhaps TRBD2 (6 bases). The CDR3 contains 15 residues. Germline CDR1 and CDR2: SGDLS and YYNGEE. Deletions cut 5 bases from V and 0 bases from J, with 15 bases between. CDR3 amino acids: CASSPFLASSYEQYF. Here the CDR3 DNA reads TGTGCCAGCAGTCCATTTCTAGCGAGCTCCTACGAGCAGTACTTC.

This clonotype was seen many times. The chain couples TRBV18 to TRBJ2-4; D unclear. Trimming cost V 3 bases and J 5 bases, with 8 bases left between them. This CDR3 is 13 amino acids long. The germline V gene encodes CDR1 KGHSH and CDR2 LQKENI. The CDR3 DNA is TGTGCCAGCTCACCCCCCGGAGAAAACATTCAGTACTTC. Translation: CASSPPGENIQYF.

In its sample, this clonotype was seen many times. This sequence joins TRBV20-1 and TRBJ1-6; 7 positions match TRBD1. Germline lookup yields CDR1 DFQATT and CDR2 SNEGSKA (reference sequence). With 5 bases clipped from V and 10 bases from J, the junction kept 14 bases outside the gene matches. This CDR3 is 15 amino acids long. The CDR3 sequence: CSAARQGLNGSPLHF. Written as DNA, the CDR3 is TGCAGTGCTGCCAGACAGGGTTTAAACGGGTCACCCCTCCACTTT.

This clonotype was seen at least ten times. The chain is built from TRBV7-2 and TRBJ1-2; D remains ambiguous. V lost 3 bases, J lost 3 bases, and 8 bases lay in between. Looked up from germline, CDR1 is SGHTA and CDR2 is FQGNSA. This CDR3 is built from 13 residues. In DNA form, the CDR3 reads TGTGCCAGCAGCTTGAACAATCACTATGGCTACACCTTC. Translation: CASSLNNHYGYTF. The full variable domain, rest sourced from reference TRBV7-2 and TRBJ1-2, is GAGVSQSPSNKVTEKGKDVELRCDPISGHTALYWYRQSLGQGLEFLIYFQGNSAPDKSGLPSDRFSAERTGGSVSTLTIQRTQQEDSAVYLCASSLNNHYGYTFGSGTRLTVV.

This clonotype was observed at least ten times. This chain connects TRBV4-1 to TRBJ2-2; D remains ambiguous. The V end was cut by 3 bases, the J end by 5 bases, with 16 bases between. There are 16 residues in the CDR3. The germline V gene encodes CDR1 MGHRA and CDR2 YSYEKL. The CDR3 DNA sequence: TGCGCCAGCAGCCAGACAACAACCGACAAAACCGGGGAGCTGTTTTTT. Translated, it gives CASSQTTTDKTGELFF.

This clonotype has a count of ten or more. The chain links TRBV28 to TRBJ2-7; 9 bases fit TRBD1. The trim removed 8 bases at V and 9 bases at J, leaving 20 bases unmatched. From germline, CDR1 is MDHEN and CDR2 SYDVKM. The CDR3 loop spans 16 amino acids. The CDR3 DNA sequence: TGTGCCAGCGGGGGGGTGGGACAGGGTGGACTGGTTTTGCAGTACTTC. It is translated as CASGGVGQGGLVLQYF. Complete variable domain (other parts from reference TRBV28 and TRBJ2-7): DVKVTQSSRYLVKRTGEKVFLECVQDMDHENMFWYRQDPGLGLRLIYFSYDVKMKEKGDIPEGYSVSREKKERFSLILESASTNQTSMYLCASGGVGQGGLVLQYFGPGTRLTVT.

This clonotype was picked up many times. The chain has TRBV5-1 and TRBJ1-2; TRBD1 matches at 7 bases. The CDR3 has 14 residues. V lost 4 bases and J lost 5; bases outside the gene matches: 8. CDR1 is SGHRS, CDR2 YFSETQ, per germline. The CDR3 nucleotides are TGCGCCAGCAGCCTCCCGGGACAGTCTTATGGCTACACCTTC. This gives the protein CASSLPGQSYGYTF.

In this sample, this clonotype turned up many times. Possible read error: a much larger clone is one base away. J is TRBJ2-5 and V is TRBV28; tentatively, D is TRBD1 (6 bases). Germline-derived CDR1 and CDR2 are MDHEN and SYDVKM. Trimming took off 5 bases at V and 6 bases at J, with 22 bases between the two ends. This CDR3 has 16 residues. The CDR3 sequence is CASSDSRIGQQKTQYF. The CDR3 DNA follows: TGTGCCAGCAGTGATTCAAGAATCGGACAGCAAAAGACCCAGTACTTC.

In this sample, this clonotype turned up a few times. The chain is built from TRBV12-3 or TRBV12-4 and TRBJ1-1; D gene uncertain. This CDR3 region has 13 residues. V was clipped by 0 bases and J by 4 bases, with 6 bases between them. The CDR3 sequence is CASSLALTTEAFF. DNA for the CDR3: TGTGCCAGCAGTTTAGCGCTGACCACTGAAGCTTTCTTT.

Regarding this clonotype: Compared with germline, one end of the junction differs, possibly owing to a read error. This chain connects TRBV6-1 to TRBJ2-5; no reliable D call. CDR1 is MNHNS and CDR2 is SASEGT in the germline V gene. This CDR3 comprises 11 residues. The CDR3 nucleotides read TGTGCCAGCAGGGAAGAAAAGACCCAGTACTTC. Protein product: CASREEKTQYF.

This clonotype appeared many times. This sequence joins TRBV27 and TRBJ2-2; perhaps TRBD1 as D (6 bases). Looked up from germline, CDR1 is MNHEY and CDR2 is SMNVEV (reference sequence). V lost 6 bases and J 1 base, leaving 9 bases between the germline ends. The CDR3 is made up of 14 amino acids. This chain's CDR3 is CASREDRNTGELFF. DNA for the CDR3: TGTGCCAGCAGGGAGGACAGGAACACCGGGGAGCTGTTTTTT.

This clonotype was observed many times. The chain employs TRBV2 and TRBJ2-5; 8 bases fit TRBD1. This CDR3 has 11 amino acids. In germline, CDR1 is SNHLY, CDR2 FYNNEI. This chain's CDR3 is CALDREETQYF. The CDR3, as DNA: TGTGCACTGGACAGGGAAGAGACCCAGTACTTC. Supplemented by reference TRBV2 and TRBJ2-5, the full variable domain reads EPEVTQTPSHQVTQMGQEVILRCVPISNHLYFYWYRQILGQKVEFLVSFYNNEISEKSEIFDDQFSVERPDGSNFTLKIRSTKLEDSAMYFCALDREETQYFGPGTRLLVL.